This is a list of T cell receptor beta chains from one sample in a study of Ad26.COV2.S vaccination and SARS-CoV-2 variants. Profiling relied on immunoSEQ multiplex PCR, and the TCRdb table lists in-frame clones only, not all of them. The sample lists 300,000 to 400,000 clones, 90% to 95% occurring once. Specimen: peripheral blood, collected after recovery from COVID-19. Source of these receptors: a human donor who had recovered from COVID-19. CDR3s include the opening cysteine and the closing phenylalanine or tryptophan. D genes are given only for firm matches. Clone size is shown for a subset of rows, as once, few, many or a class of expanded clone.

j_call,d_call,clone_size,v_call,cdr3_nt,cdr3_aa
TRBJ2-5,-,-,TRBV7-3,TGTGCCAGCAGCCCTTCAGAGGTGGGAGAGACCCAGTACTTC,CASSPSEVGETQYF
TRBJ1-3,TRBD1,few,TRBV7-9,TGTGCCAGCAGCTCCACCCCGGACAGGGGAAACACCATATATTTT,CASSSTPDRGNTIYF
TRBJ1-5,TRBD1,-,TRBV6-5,TGTGCCAGCAGAGGGGACAGTTTTGGGGCTCTCCAGCATTTT,CASRGDSFGALQHF
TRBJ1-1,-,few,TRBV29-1,TGCAGCGTTGGCAGGGGCACTGAAGCTTTCTTT,CSVGRGTEAFF
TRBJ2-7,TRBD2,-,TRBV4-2,TGTGCCAGCAGCCAAGGGACTAGCGGGACCTACGAGCAGTACTTC,CASSQGTSGTYEQYF
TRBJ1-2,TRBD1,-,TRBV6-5,TGTGCCAGCAGTCCGACAGGGGGCAACTATGGCTACACCTTC,CASSPTGGNYGYTF
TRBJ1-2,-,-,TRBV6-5,TGTGCCAGCGTCGGCAGCACCAACTATGGCTACACCTTC,CASVGSTNYGYTF
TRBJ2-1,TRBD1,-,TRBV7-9,TGTGCCAGCATTCCAGGGGGCCCGTACAATGAGCAGTTCTTC,CASIPGGPYNEQFF
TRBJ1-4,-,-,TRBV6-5,TGTGCCAGCAGTTACTCAAACGGGGCGGGAAAACTGTTTTTT,CASSYSNGAGKLFF
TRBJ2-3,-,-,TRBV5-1,TGCGCCAGCAGCCCGCAACCGACAGACACAGATACGCAGTATTTT,CASSPQPTDTDTQYF
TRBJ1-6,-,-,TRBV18,TGTGCCAGCTCACCCATGAGGACTATTAGCTCCTATAATTCACCCCTCCACTTT,CASSPMRTISSYNSPLHF
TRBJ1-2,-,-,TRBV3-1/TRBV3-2,TGTGCCAGCAGCCCGTTCACCGGGGCAGGGAACTATGGCTACACCTTC,CASSPFTGAGNYGYTF
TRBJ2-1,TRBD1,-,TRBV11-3,TGTGCCAGCAGCTTAGATCGGGACAGGGGATACAATGAGCAGTTCTTC,CASSLDRDRGYNEQFF
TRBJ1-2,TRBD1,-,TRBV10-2,TGCGCCAGCAGTGAGTGGAATCCGGGACAGAACTATGGCTACACCTTC,CASSEWNPGQNYGYTF
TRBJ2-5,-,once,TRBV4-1,TGCGCCAGCAGCCAAGTTATCGAGCGGGTTAGGGAGACCCAGTACTTC,CASSQVIERVRETQYF
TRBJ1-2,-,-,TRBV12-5,TGTGCTAGTGGTCCCGAGTACATGAACTATGGCTACACCTTC,CASGPEYMNYGYTF
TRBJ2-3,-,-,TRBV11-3,TGTGCCAGCAGCTTAGAACGGACCACGGATACGCAGTATTTT,CASSLERTTDTQYF
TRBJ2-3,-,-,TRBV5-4,TGTGCCAGCAGCTTGGCCCCGGGCCTCGGGAGCACAGATACGCAGTATTTT,CASSLAPGLGSTDTQYF
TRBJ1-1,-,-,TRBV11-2,TGTGCCAGCGGGTTGACAGGGAACACTGAAGCTTTCTTT,CASGLTGNTEAFF